Given below is one T cell receptor (beta chain) in context. In Seattle, patients joined the study during active infection and were tracked longitudinally. Methods used by the authors: Estimated nucleated cell counts came from reference gene primer amplification. Profiling relied on immunoSEQ multiplex PCR, and the TCRdb table lists in-frame clones only, not all of them. V and J calls and clone size are those listed in that table; D and trimming were worked out from the DNA. The sample has 250,000 to 300,000 clones; about 86% are singletons. Germline V lookup: CDR1 MNHNY, CDR2 SVGAGI (reference sequence). Trimming took 0 bases from V and 5 from J; bases not matched to a gene: 5. The CDR3 covers 15 residues. The source of the sample is a study of blood T cell repertoires in COVID-19.

Sequenced material: peripheral blood. The rearrangement links TRBV6-6 to TRBJ1-1; 8 bases agree with TRBD1. This receptor was obtained from a woman between 65 and 79 years old with COVID-19, enrolled during active disease. The chain's CDR3 is CASSYSETGVTEAFF. The DNA of the CDR3 is TGTGCCAGCAGTTACTCAGAGACAGGGGTAACTGAAGCTTTCTTT.